This TCR beta chain derives from a study of cytomegalovirus exposure and HLA in healthy donors. Whole-study context: Around 87 million unique TCRs, all from HLA-typed donors, were included in an early release of the data. Study-level points and caveats: Earlier analysis yielded a pattern in which most TCR beta V segments were productive about 87% or about 30% of the time. Using a false discovery rate of 0.05, a later analysis showed that fewer than 20,000 TCR beta sequences were associated with HLA alleles.

The table lists this clone with a count of one. What it binds is unknown. With 60 Vbeta and 13 Jbeta primers, the PCR was carried out. As originally analysed: Later, 65 million to 85 million unique TCR beta chains were counted in an analysis, and roughly 10 million of them were shared. The data were produced by immunoSEQ multiplex PCR, yet TCRdb's version contains in-frame clones alone and is incomplete. The V and J calls and clone size were taken over from that table, and D and trimming were inferred from the DNA. Among 200,000 to 300,000 clones, 82% were seen once, and the ten largest hold around 5.4%. Germline-derived CDR1 and CDR2 are GTSNPN and SVGIG (reference sequence). The CDR3 sequence is 11 residues long. Trimming shortened V by 1 base and J by 11 bases, and 11 bases separated the two germline ends.

Sequencing used PBMCs. The chain recombines TRBV30 with TRBJ2-5; D might be TRBD2 (5 bases). This TCR was recovered from a woman aged 40 to 50 in good health and CMV-seropositive. This CDR3 is CAWSASWEQYF. The DNA of the CDR3 is TGTGCCTGGAGTGCCTCCTGGGAGCAGTACTTC.